This entry describes one T cell receptor (beta chain). The V gene's germline CDR1 is LGHNA and CDR2 YSLEER. The junction had 3 bases not matched to a gene; V was cut back by 0 bases and J by 3 bases. This CDR3 spans 15 amino acids. The data originate from a study of cytomegalovirus exposure and HLA in healthy donors. The study ran its PCR with 60 Vbeta and 13 Jbeta primers. The assay was immunoSEQ multiplex PCR, and TCRdb's table has in-frame clones only and misses some. The sample yields more than 150,000 clones, approximately 84% seen once. This chain uses TRBV4-3 with TRBJ2-3, with 7 bases fitting TRBD1. The receptor was derived from a woman aged 45-65 years in good health and CMV-seropositive. Sequencing used PBMCs. CDR3 in amino acids: CASSQEYRGTDTQYF. In nucleotides, the CDR3 is TGCGCCAGCAGCCAAGAGTACAGGGGAACAGATACGCAGTATTTT.